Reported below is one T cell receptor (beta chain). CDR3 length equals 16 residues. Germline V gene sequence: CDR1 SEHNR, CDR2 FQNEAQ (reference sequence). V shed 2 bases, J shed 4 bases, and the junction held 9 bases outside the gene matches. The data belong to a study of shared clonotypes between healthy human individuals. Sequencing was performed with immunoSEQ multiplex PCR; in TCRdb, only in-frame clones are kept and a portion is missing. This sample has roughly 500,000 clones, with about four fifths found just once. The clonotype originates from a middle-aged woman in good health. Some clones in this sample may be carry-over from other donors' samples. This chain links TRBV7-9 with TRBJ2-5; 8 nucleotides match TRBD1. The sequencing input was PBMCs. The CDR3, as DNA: TGTGCCAGCAGCTTAATTCCGGGACAGGAGTCAGAGACCCAGTACTTC. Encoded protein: CASSLIPGQESETQYF.